This TCR beta chain originates from a study of blood T cell repertoires in COVID-19. Across the study: The United States, Italy and Spain supplied acute and convalescent COVID-19 samples.

Germline V gene data show CDR1 as LNHDA and CDR2 as SQIVND (reference sequence). The CDR3 is made up of 12 amino acids. V dropped 3 bases and J dropped 11 bases, with 13 bases sitting between them. Authors' methods: Quantification of nucleated cells was approximated via reference gene primer amplification. Method: immunoSEQ multiplex PCR; TCRdb's copy keeps in-frame clones and lacks some. V and J calls plus clone size are reproduced from that table; the DNA served to infer D and trimming. The sample records about 130,000 clones, 80% to 90% being singletons. Sequencing was performed on peripheral blood. V gene TRBV19 combines with J gene TRBJ1-1, with D unclear. The sequence was obtained from a man in his 60s with COVID-19, enrolled during active disease. The CDR3 nucleotides read TGTGCCAGTAGTATCCCCCCCGGAGCGGCTTTCTTT. The encoded protein is CASSIPPGAAFF.